This T cell receptor (beta chain) was profiled in a study of CD8 T cells in Susac syndrome. Germline V gene lookup returns CDR1 SEHNR and CDR2 FQNEAQ (reference sequence). The CDR3 contains 15 residues. Between the trimmed V and J ends, which lost 5 bases and 0 bases, there was a span of 13 bases. RNA was extracted with the RNeasy kit, and a quantity of about 0.45 to 1 ug was reverse transcribed using random hexamers. An immunoSEQ multiplex PCR amplified TCR beta CDR3 over 54 Vbeta and 13 Jbeta. TCRdb re-analysed the immunoSEQ multiplex PCR reads in MiXCR, keeping a single row per CDR3 protein. The table has about 400,000 distinct CDR3 sequences, 85% seen once.

The TCR sequence derives from a human donor with multiple sclerosis. This sequence joins TRBV7-9 and TRBJ1-1; a weak D match, TRBD1 (5 bases). Sequences were obtained from CD8+ T cells from PBMCs. In DNA, the CDR3 is TGTGCCAGCAGCCCCGGAGGGGCTATGAACACTGAAGCTTTCTTT. This translates into CASSPGGAMNTEAFF.